These 29 T cell receptor beta chains came from one sample sequenced in a study of blood T cell repertoires in COVID-19. Here immunoSEQ multiplex PCR was the method, and the copy in TCRdb shows in-frame clones only, minus some. This table holds 45,000 to 60,000 clones, approximately 81% found once. Sample: peripheral blood. The receptor source for this set is a woman of 80 years or more with acute or convalescent COVID-19.

The chain employs TRBV5-1 and TRBJ1-5; D is perhaps TRBD1 (5 bases). The germline V gene has CDR1 SGHRS and CDR2 YFSETQ. V gave up 4 bases and J gave up 3 bases, with 11 bases separating them. This CDR3 contains 14 residues. The DNA of the CDR3 is TGCGCCAGCAGCCCCGACAGTCTCAATCAGCCCCAGCATTTT. Encoded protein: CASSPDSLNQPQHF. Combining the CDR3 with reference TRBV5-1 and TRBJ1-5 gives the whole variable domain KAGVTQTPRYLIKTRGQQVTLSCSPISGHRSVSWYQQTPGQGLQFLFEYFSETQRNKGNFPGRFSGRQFSNSRSEMNVSTLELGDSALYLCASSPDSLNQPQHFGDGTRLSIL.

V and J are TRBV11-2 and TRBJ2-7; D is unresolved. Germline assignment: CDR1 SGHAT and CDR2 FQNNGV. This CDR3 contains 12 residues. V was trimmed by 1 base and J by 5 bases, leaving 6 bases between them. The CDR3 DNA reads TGTGCCAGCAGCTTAGGGTGGCACGAGCAGTACTTC. Translating gives CASSLGWHEQYF.

The chain carries TRBV4-2 and TRBJ1-2; TRBD1 agrees at 7 bases. Germline assignment: CDR1 LGHNA and CDR2 YNFKEQ. CDR3 length equals 14 residues. With V trimmed by 3 bases and J by 5 bases, 6 bases remained unmatched. In nucleotides, the CDR3 is TGTGCCAGCAGCCACATATCAGGGGGATATGGCTACACCTTC. Its protein is CASSHISGGYGYTF.

The V and J genes are TRBV9 and TRBJ2-7, with TRBD1 identical over 7 bases. There are 14 residues in the CDR3. Germline CDR1 SGDLS, CDR2 YYNGEE. J gave up 4 bases and V 0 bases, and 4 bases lay outside the gene matches. CDR3 sequence: CASSVGQGGYEQYF. In DNA form, the CDR3 reads TGTGCCAGCAGCGTAGGACAGGGCGGGTACGAGCAGTACTTC.

The chain joins TRBV19 to TRBJ2-1; D remains ambiguous. V lost 7 bases, J lost 9 bases, and 10 bases lay in between. The CDR3 runs to 11 residues. The germline V gene encodes CDR1 LNHDA and CDR2 SQIVND (reference sequence). As DNA, the CDR3 is TGTGCCAGTACCACCCTAGGTGAGCAGTTCTTC. It is translated as CASTTLGEQFF.

The sample holds one count of this clone. The CDR3 here is CASSAAPGASYEQYF. For the CDR3, the DNA is TGTGCCAGCAGTGCGGCCCCAGGGGCCTCCTACGAGCAGTACTTC. The chain employs TRBV3-1 (or the pseudogene TRBV3-2) and TRBJ2-7; weak D call: TRBD1 (6 bases). The CDR3 covers 15 residues. Trimming took off 6 bases at V and 0 bases at J, with 15 bases between the two ends. Germline assignment: CDR1 LGHDT and CDR2 YNNKEL (reference sequence).

This rearrangement joins TRBV5-8 to TRBJ1-6; D gene unclear. The CDR3 length is 14 residues. CDR1 and CDR2 (germline): SGHTS, YDEGEE. V shed 4 bases and J shed 6 bases, with 11 bases lying between them. The CDR3 region is CASSRGPFNSPLHF. The CDR3 nucleotides read TGTGCCAGCAGCCGCGGGCCGTTTAATTCACCCCTCCACTTT.

V usage is TRBV29-1 and J usage is TRBJ1-2; maybe TRBD1 (6 bases). Germline lookup yields CDR1 SQVTM and CDR2 ANQGSEA. V dropped 5 bases and J dropped 8 bases, with 30 bases sitting between them. This CDR3 region has 17 residues. The CDR3 DNA reads TGCAGCGTTCTTCGGACAGTGGGGGCATTGGGGATTTCGGGCTACACCTTC. Translated, it gives CSVLRTVGALGISGYTF.

This rearrangement joins TRBV2 to TRBJ1-2; perhaps TRBD1 as D (6 bases). V was trimmed by 5 bases and J by 8 bases, leaving 18 bases between them. Germline loops: CDR1 SNHLY, CDR2 FYNNEI. This CDR3 comprises 14 residues. The CDR3 spells CASSSDRSRAGYTF. The CDR3 DNA follows: TGTGCCAGCAGTTCTGACAGGTCCCGGGCCGGCTACACCTTC.

The gene calls are TRBV6-5 and TRBJ1-2, with 9 bases matching TRBD1. Germline V gene lookup returns CDR1 MNHEY and CDR2 SVGAGI. Losses at the gene ends were 0 bases for V and 4 bases for J; bases not matched to a gene: 6. The CDR3 has 16 residues. CDR3 nucleotide sequence: TGTGCCAGCAGTTACTCAACAGGGGGCAGGGGCTATGGCTACACCTTC. The encoded protein is CASSYSTGGRGYGYTF.

The chain employs TRBV3-1 (or the pseudogene TRBV3-2) and TRBJ2-7, with a possible D match to TRBD2 (5 bases). The CDR3 runs 17 residues. V lost 0 bases, J lost 0 bases, and 15 bases lay in between. Germline CDR1 LGHDT, CDR2 YNNKEL (reference sequence). The CDR3 loop reads CASSQDLSPGYSYEQYF. In DNA form, the CDR3 reads TGTGCCAGCAGCCAAGATCTTAGTCCGGGGTACTCCTACGAGCAGTACTTC.

This clone was seen a single time. The chain combines TRBV18 with TRBJ1-5, with TRBD1 identical over 7 bases. Germline CDR1 and CDR2: KGHSH and LQKENI. The junction had 6 bases not matched to a gene; V was cut back by 4 bases and J by 3 bases. The CDR3 extends over 15 amino acids. In nucleotides, the CDR3 is TGTGCCAGCTCACAGGGGGCGTCCTTCAATCAGCCCCAGCATTTT. It encodes CASSQGASFNQPQHF.

The J gene is TRBJ2-7, the V gene TRBV29-1; TRBD1 might be the D (6 bases). V was trimmed by 5 bases and J by 7 bases, leaving 12 bases between them. The CDR3 spans 11 residues. The germline V gene has CDR1 SQVTM and CDR2 ANQGSEA. The CDR3 sequence: CSVHRVGEQYF. The CDR3 DNA is TGCAGCGTTCACAGGGTGGGGGAGCAGTACTTC.

This sequence joins TRBV5-1 and TRBJ2-7; TRBD2 might be the D (6 bases). The CDR3 sequence is 15 residues long. Germline V gene lookup returns CDR1 SGHRS and CDR2 YFSETQ. The V gene lost 0 bases and the J gene lost 0 bases, with 10 bases spanning the gap. The CDR3 nucleotides are TGCGCCAGCAGCTTGGCCAACGGGGGCTCCTACGAGCAGTACTTC. This encodes CASSLANGGSYEQYF.

The V call is TRBV6-1, the J call TRBJ1-2; tentative D call: TRBD1 (5 bases). The CDR3 sequence is 13 residues long. Germline V CDR1 and CDR2: MNHNS, SASEGT. With 2 bases removed from V and 7 bases from J, the gap between germline ends came to 11 bases. In DNA, the CDR3 is TGTGCCAGCAGTGAACAGGGATGGGGTGGCTACACCTTC. Translating gives CASSEQGWGGYTF.

The V call is TRBV5-4, the J call TRBJ1-2; 10 nucleotides align to TRBD1. The J segment lost 4 bases and the V segment lost 2 bases, leaving 11 bases of the junction unmatched. The CDR3 has 17 amino acids. CDR1 is SGHNT and CDR2 is YYREEE in the germline V gene (reference sequence). CDR3 protein: CASSLGTGAPHLYGYTF. The DNA of the CDR3 is TGTGCCAGCAGCTTAGGGACAGGGGCCCCGCACCTCTATGGCTACACCTTC.

V and J are TRBV10-3 and TRBJ2-7; TRBD1 is a possible D gene (5 bases). This CDR3 comprises 14 residues. Germline V gives CDR1 ENHRY, CDR2 SYGVKD. Trimming removed 0 bases at V and 0 bases at J, with 6 bases between. The CDR3 region has the DNA TGTGCCATCAGTGAGTCAGGGGCCTCCTACGAGCAGTACTTC. It encodes CAISESGASYEQYF.

The chain carries TRBV7-7 and TRBJ2-1, with 13 nucleotides matching TRBD2. J gave up 6 bases and V 4 bases, and 9 bases lay outside the gene matches. Per the germline V gene, CDR1 is SSHAT and CDR2 is FNYEAQ (reference sequence). The CDR3 spans 17 residues. CDR3 coding DNA: TGTGCCAGCAGCTCCACGCCGGGACTAGCGGGGTCCAATGAGCAGTTCTTC. Amino acid sequence: CASSSTPGLAGSNEQFF.

The chain joins TRBV5-1 to TRBJ2-7; 7 positions agree with TRBD1. Unmatched junction bases numbered 5, after V lost 1 base and J lost 7 bases. The CDR3 is 13 residues long. Germline CDR1 and CDR2: SGHRS and YFSETQ. Here the CDR3 reads CASSLSPGGEQYF. CDR3 nucleotide sequence: TGCGCCAGCAGCTTGTCCCCAGGGGGAGAGCAGTACTTC.

This chain uses TRBV7-8 with TRBJ2-7; TRBD1 agrees at 8 bases. Germline V gene data show CDR1 as SGHVS and CDR2 as FQNEAQ. CDR3 length: 15 amino acids. Trimming took 0 bases from V and 5 from J; bases not matched to a gene: 6. CDR3 loop: CASSLARGRMNEQYF. The CDR3 nucleotides are TGTGCCAGCAGCTTAGCCAGGGGGCGCATGAACGAGCAGTACTTC. Full variable domain (outside the CDR3, taken from reference TRBV7-8 and TRBJ2-7): GAGVSQSPRYKVAKRGQDVALRCDPISGHVSLFWYQQALGQGPEFLTYFQNEAQLDKSGLPSDRFFAERPEGSVSTLKIQRTQQEDSAVYLCASSLARGRMNEQYFGPGTRLTVT.

The V gene is TRBV19, the J gene TRBJ1-4; no clear D gene. Germline-derived CDR1 and CDR2 are LNHDA and SQIVND (reference sequence). Trimming removed 5 bases at V and 8 bases at J, with 12 bases between. CDR3 length: 13 amino acids. DNA for the CDR3: TGTGCCAGTAGTCCTGACATTCGGGAAAAACTGTTTTTT. This sequence encodes CASSPDIREKLFF.

The V call is TRBV23-1, the J call TRBJ1-4; 7 bases are a match to TRBD1. TRBV23-1 is annotated as an ORF whose role is uncertain. V dropped 3 bases and J dropped 4; count of bases not matched to a gene: 11. CDR3 size: 17 residues. The CDR3 spells CASSHSRTGQSNEKLFF. In DNA form, the CDR3 reads TGCGCCAGCAGTCATTCGCGTACGGGACAGAGTAATGAAAAACTGTTTTTT.

The V and J genes are TRBV6-1 and TRBJ1-3, with D maybe TRBD1 (6 bases). Germline loops: CDR1 MNHNS, CDR2 SASEGT. V lost 0 bases and J 2 bases, leaving 17 bases between the germline ends. The CDR3 consists of 18 residues. CDR3: CASSEAKKGRGPGNTIYF. CDR3 in DNA: TGTGCCAGCAGTGAAGCGAAGAAGGGCAGGGGTCCTGGAAACACCATATATTTT.

The V call is TRBV5-1, the J call TRBJ2-7; D is ambiguous. Germline CDR1 and CDR2: SGHRS and YFSETQ. There are 12 residues in the CDR3. V dropped 3 bases and J dropped 4 bases, with 8 bases sitting between them. CDR3 residues: CASSSTQYEQYF. CDR3 sequence (DNA): TGCGCCAGCAGCTCCACACAGTACGAGCAGTACTTC.

This sequence joins TRBV15 and TRBJ2-7, with TRBD1 matching over 9 bases. After removal of 8 bases from V and 3 bases from J, the junction contained 8 bases not matched to a gene. There are 14 residues in the CDR3. The germline gives CDR1 LNHNV, CDR2 YYDKDF (reference sequence). CDR3 residues: CATSDGTGHYEQYF. CDR3 nucleotide sequence: TGTGCCACCTCCGATGGGACAGGGCACTACGAGCAGTACTTC.

The V call is TRBV10-1, the J call TRBJ1-2, with unresolved D. Trimming took off 4 bases at V and 1 base at J, with 4 bases between the two ends. CDR1 is WNHNN and CDR2 is SYGVQD in the germline V gene (reference sequence). There are 12 residues in the CDR3. This chain's CDR3 is CASSAGNYGYTF. CDR3 DNA: TGCGCCAGCAGTGCAGGTAACTATGGCTACACCTTC.

The chain carries TRBV11-3 and TRBJ1-1; D is uncertain. V dropped 1 base and J dropped 1 base, with 13 bases sitting between them. The CDR3 is made up of 16 amino acids. The germline V gene has CDR1 SGHNT and CDR2 YENEEA. CDR3 nucleotides: TGTGCCAGCAGCTTAGGTTTATACGGGAAGAACACTGAAGCTTTCTTT. Translation gives CASSLGLYGKNTEAFF.

This chain connects TRBV28 to TRBJ2-4, with D maybe TRBD1 (5 bases). Trimming took 7 bases from V and 8 from J, leaving 21 bases between them. The CDR3 loop spans 15 amino acids. Germline CDR1 and CDR2: MDHEN and SYDVKM. CDR3 sequence (DNA): TGTGCCAGCAACACTCCAGGGCCCCTCATTGACATTCAGTACTTC. This encodes CASNTPGPLIDIQYF.

The chain couples TRBV6-5 to TRBJ1-2, with no clear D. V shed 0 bases and J shed 1 base, with 6 bases lying between them. Germline values: CDR1 MNHEY, CDR2 SVGAGI. This CDR3 region has 14 residues. The CDR3 loop reads CASSYSVSNYGYTF. The CDR3 DNA reads as TGTGCCAGCAGTTACTCTGTCAGTAACTATGGCTACACCTTC.